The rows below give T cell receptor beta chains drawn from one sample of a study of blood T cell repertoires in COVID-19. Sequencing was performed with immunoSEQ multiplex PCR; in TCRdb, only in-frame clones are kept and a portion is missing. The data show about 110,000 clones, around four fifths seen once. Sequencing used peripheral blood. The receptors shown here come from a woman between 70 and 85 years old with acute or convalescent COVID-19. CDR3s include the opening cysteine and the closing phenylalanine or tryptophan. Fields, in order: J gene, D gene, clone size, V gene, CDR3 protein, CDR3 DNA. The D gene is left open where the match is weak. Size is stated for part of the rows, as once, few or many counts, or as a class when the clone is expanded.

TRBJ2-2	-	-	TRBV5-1	CASSTGHSQNTGELFF	TGCGCCAGCAGCACAGGGCACTCTCAAAATACCGGGGAGCTGTTTTTT
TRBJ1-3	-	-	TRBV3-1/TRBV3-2	CASSQDGGGAGFVWNTIYF	TGTGCCAGCAGCCAGGACGGGGGGGGCGCAGGTTTCGTGTGGAACACCATATATTTT
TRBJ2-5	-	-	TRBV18	CASSPPVGKETQYF	TGTGCCAGCTCACCACCGGTGGGCAAAGAGACCCAGTACTTC
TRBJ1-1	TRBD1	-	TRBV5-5	CASSLAGTVNTEAFF	TGTGCCAGCAGCTTGGCCGGGACAGTGAACACTGAAGCTTTCTTT
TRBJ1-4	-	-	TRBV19	CATRDGAVSNEKLFF	TGTGCCACCCGCGACGGAGCAGTGTCGAATGAAAAACTGTTTTTT
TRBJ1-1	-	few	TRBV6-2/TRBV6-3	CASTPHAGSGTEAFF	TGTGCCAGCACCCCCCACGCGGGGTCAGGCACTGAAGCTTTCTTT
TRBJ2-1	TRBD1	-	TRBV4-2	CASSQDGTEYNEQFF	TGTGCCAGCAGCCAAGATGGGACAGAATACAATGAGCAGTTCTTC
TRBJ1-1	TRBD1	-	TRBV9	CASSPVRGQNTEAFF	TGTGCCAGCAGCCCGGTGAGGGGGCAGAACACTGAAGCTTTCTTT
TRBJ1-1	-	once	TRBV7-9	CASSFLGENTEAFF	TGTGCCAGCAGCTTTCTCGGAGAGAACACTGAAGCTTTCTTT
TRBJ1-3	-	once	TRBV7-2	CASSPTDSLSGNTIYF	TGTGCCAGCAGCCCAACTGACTCCCTCTCTGGAAACACCATATATTTT
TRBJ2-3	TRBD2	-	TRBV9	CASSVGGSRTDTQYF	TGTGCCAGCAGCGTAGGCGGGAGCCGCACAGATACGCAGTATTTT
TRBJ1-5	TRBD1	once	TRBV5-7	CASRNDRDSNQPQHF	TGTGCCAGCAGAAACGACAGGGATAGCAATCAGCCCCAGCATTTT